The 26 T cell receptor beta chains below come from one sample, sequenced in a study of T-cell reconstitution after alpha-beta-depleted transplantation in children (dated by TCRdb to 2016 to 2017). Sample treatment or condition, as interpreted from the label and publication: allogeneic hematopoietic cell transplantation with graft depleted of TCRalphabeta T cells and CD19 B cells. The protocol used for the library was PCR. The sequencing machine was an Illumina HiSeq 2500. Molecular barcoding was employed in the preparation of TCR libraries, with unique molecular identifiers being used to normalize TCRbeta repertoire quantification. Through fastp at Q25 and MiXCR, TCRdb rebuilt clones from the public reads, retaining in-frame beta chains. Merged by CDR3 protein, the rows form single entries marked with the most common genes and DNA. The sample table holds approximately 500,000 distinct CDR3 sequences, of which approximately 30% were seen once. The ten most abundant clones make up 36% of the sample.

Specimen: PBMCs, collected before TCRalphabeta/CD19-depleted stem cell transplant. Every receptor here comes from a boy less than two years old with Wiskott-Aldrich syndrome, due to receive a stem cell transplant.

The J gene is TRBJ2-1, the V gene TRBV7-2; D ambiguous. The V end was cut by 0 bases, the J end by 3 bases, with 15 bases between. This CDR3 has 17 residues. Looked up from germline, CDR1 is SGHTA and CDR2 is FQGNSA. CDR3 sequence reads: CASSLAPYRANYNEQFF. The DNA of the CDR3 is TGTGCCAGCAGCTTAGCTCCCTATAGGGCCAACTACAATGAGCAGTTCTTC.

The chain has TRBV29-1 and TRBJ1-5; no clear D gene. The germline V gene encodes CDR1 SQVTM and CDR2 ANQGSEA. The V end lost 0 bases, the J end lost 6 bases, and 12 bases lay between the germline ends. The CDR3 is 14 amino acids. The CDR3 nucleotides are TGCAGCGTTGAAGATTCGGCAGCTTGTCAGCCCCAGCATTTT. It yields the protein CSVEDSAACQPQHF.

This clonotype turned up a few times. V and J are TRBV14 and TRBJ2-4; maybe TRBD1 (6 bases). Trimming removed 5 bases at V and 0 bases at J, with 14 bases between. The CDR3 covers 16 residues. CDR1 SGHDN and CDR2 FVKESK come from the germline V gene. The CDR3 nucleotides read TGTGCCAGCAGCTCAGCAGGGGTAAAAGCCAAAAACATTCAGTACTTC. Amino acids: CASSSAGVKAKNIQYF.

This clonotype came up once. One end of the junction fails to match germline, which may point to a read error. CDR3 bases: TGTGCCAGCAGCCCCCCGGGCGCCTACGACCAGTACTTC. Its translation: CASSPPGAYDQYF. The chain joins TRBV6-1 to TRBJ2-7; D unresolved. Germline CDR1 is MNHNS and CDR2 is SASEGT. The CDR3 loop spans 13 amino acids.

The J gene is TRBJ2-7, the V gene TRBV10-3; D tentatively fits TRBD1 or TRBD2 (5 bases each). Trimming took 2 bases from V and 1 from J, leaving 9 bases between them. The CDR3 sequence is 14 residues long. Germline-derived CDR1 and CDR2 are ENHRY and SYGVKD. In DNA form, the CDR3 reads TGTGCCATCAGTGAGCCGGGACGGTCCTACGAGCAGTACTTC. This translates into CAISEPGRSYEQYF.

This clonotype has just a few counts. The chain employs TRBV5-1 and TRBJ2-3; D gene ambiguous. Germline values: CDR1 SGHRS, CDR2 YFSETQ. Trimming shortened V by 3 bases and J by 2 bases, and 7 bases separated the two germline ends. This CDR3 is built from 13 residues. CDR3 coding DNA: TGCGCCAGCAGCTCGCTATTCACAGATACGCAGTATTTT. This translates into CASSSLFTDTQYF.

Written as DNA, the CDR3 is TGTGCCACCCGGGGGCCCAATGAGCAGTTCTTC. Translation: CATRGPNEQFF. The chain is built from TRBV10-3 and TRBJ2-1; D may correspond to TRBD1 or TRBD2 (6 bases each). The V gene's germline CDR1 is ENHRY and CDR2 SYGVKD. Trimming removed 10 bases at V and 6 bases at J, with 10 bases between. CDR3 length: 11 residues.

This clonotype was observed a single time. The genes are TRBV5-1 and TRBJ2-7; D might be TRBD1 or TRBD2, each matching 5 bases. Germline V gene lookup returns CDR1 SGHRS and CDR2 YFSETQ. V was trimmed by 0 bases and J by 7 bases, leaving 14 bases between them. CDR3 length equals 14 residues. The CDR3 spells CASSLGSGWREQYF. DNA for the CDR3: TGCGCCAGCAGCTTGGGATCAGGGTGGAGGGAGCAGTACTTC.

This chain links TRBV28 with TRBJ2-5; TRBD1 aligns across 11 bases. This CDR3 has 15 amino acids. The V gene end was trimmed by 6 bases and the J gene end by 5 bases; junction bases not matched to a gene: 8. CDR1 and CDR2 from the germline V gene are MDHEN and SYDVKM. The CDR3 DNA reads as TGTGCCAGCAGCCCATGGACAGGGGGCGGCGAGACCCAGTACTTC. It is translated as CASSPWTGGGETQYF. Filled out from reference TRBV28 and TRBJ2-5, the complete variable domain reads DVKVTQSSRYLVKRTGEKVFLECVQDMDHENMFWYRQDPGLGLRLIYFSYDVKMKEKGDIPEGYSVSREKKERFSLILESASTNQTSMYLCASSPWTGGGETQYFGPGTRLLVL.

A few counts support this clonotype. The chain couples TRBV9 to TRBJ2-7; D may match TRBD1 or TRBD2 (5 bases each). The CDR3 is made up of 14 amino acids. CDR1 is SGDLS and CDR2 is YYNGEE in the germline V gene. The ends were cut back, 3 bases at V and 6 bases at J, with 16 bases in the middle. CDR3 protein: CASSAGTRRIEQYF. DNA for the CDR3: TGTGCCAGCAGCGCCGGGACGAGACGGATCGAGCAGTACTTC. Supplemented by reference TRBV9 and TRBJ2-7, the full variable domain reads DSGVTQTPKHLITATGQRVTLRCSPRSGDLSVYWYQQSLDQGLQFLIQYYNGEERAKGNILERFSAQQFPDLHSELNLSSLELGDSALYFCASSAGTRRIEQYFGPGTRLTVT.

DNA of the CDR3: TGCAGTGCTACGGGTCTAATCTCCTACAATGAGCAGTTCTTC. Its protein is CSATGLISYNEQFF. The V call is TRBV20-1, the J call TRBJ2-1; D unclear. The CDR3 sequence is 14 residues long. V gave up 4 bases and J gave up 0 bases, with 10 bases separating them. Germline lookup yields CDR1 DFQATT and CDR2 SNEGSKA (reference sequence).

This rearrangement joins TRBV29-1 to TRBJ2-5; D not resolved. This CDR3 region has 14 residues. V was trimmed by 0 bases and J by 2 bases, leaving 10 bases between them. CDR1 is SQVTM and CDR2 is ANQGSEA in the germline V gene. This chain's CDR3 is CSVEDQRLQETQYF. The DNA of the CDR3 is TGCAGCGTTGAAGATCAGAGACTGCAAGAGACCCAGTACTTC.

The CDR3 loop is CATSVIDGAGVNEQFF. In DNA, the CDR3 is TGTGCCACCAGTGTGATAGATGGGGCGGGAGTAAATGAGCAGTTCTTC. V usage is TRBV24-1 and J usage is TRBJ2-1; 7 nucleotides agree with TRBD2. CDR1 KGHDR and CDR2 SFDVKD come from the germline V gene. Trimming cost V 5 bases and J 7 bases; bases outside gene matches: 13. CDR3 size: 16 residues.

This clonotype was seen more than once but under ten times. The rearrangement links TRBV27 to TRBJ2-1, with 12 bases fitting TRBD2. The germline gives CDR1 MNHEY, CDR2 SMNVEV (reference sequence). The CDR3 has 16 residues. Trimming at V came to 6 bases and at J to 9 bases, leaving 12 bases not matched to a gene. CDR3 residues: CASRLMRLAGAGEQFF. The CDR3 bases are TGTGCCAGCAGACTAATGAGACTAGCGGGAGCGGGTGAGCAGTTCTTC.

Written as DNA, the CDR3 is TGCAGCGTTGAAGATCTCGGTGGCTACTCCGTCAATGAGCAGTTCTTC. Residues: CSVEDLGGYSVNEQFF. V and J are TRBV29-1 and TRBJ2-1, with D unresolved. V dropped 0 bases and J dropped 6 bases, with 18 bases sitting between them. Germline V CDR1 and CDR2: SQVTM, ANQGSEA. This CDR3 comprises 16 residues.

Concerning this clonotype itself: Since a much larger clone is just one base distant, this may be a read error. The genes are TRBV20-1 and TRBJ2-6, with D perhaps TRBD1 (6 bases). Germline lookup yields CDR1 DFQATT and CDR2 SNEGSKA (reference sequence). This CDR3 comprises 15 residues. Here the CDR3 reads CSARVGGSGANGLTF. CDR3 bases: TGCAGTGCTAGAGTAGGGGGATCAGGGGCCAACGGCCTGACTTTC.

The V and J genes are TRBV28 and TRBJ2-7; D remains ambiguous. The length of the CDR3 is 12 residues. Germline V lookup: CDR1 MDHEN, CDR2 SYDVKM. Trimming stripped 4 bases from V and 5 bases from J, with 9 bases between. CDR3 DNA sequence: TGTGCCAGCAGTTCCCTTTACGACGAGCAGTACTTC. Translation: CASSSLYDEQYF. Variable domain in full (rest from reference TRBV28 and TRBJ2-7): DVKVTQSSRYLVKRTGEKVFLECVQDMDHENMFWYRQDPGLGLRLIYFSYDVKMKEKGDIPEGYSVSREKKERFSLILESASTNQTSMYLCASSSLYDEQYFGPGTRLTVT.

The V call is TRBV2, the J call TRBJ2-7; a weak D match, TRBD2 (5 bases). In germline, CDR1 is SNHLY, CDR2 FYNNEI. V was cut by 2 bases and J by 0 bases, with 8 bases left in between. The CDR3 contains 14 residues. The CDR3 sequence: CASSETGISYEQYF. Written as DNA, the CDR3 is TGTGCCAGCAGTGAAACCGGGATCTCCTACGAGCAGTACTTC.

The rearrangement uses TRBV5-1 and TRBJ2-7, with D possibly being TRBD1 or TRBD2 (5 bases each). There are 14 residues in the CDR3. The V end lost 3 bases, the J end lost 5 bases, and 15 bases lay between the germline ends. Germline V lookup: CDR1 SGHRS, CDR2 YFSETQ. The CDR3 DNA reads TGCGCCAGCAGCTGGACCGGGACCACTAACGAGCAGTACTTC. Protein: CASSWTGTTNEQYF.

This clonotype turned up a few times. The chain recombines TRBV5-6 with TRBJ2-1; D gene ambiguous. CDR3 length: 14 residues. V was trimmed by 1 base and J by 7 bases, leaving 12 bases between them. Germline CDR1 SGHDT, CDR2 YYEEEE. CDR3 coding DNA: TGTGCCAGCAGCTTGTTAAGGCTAAGGAATGAGCAGTTCTTC. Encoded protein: CASSLLRLRNEQFF.

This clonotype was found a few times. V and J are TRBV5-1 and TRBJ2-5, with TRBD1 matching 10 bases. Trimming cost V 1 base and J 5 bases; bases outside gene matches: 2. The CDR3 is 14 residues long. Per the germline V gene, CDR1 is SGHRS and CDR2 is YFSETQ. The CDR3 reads CASSLPGQGETQYF. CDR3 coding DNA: TGCGCCAGCAGCTTGCCGGGACAGGGGGAGACCCAGTACTTC.

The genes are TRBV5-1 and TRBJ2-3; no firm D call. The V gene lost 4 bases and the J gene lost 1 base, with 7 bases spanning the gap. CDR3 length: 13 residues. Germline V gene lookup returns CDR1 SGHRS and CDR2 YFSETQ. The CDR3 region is CASSIPGTDTQYF. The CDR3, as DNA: TGCGCCAGCAGCATCCCGGGCACAGATACGCAGTATTTT.

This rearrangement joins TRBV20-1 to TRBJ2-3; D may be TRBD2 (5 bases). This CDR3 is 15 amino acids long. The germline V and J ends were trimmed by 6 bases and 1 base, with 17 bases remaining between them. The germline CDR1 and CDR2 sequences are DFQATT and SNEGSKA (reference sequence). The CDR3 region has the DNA TGCAGTGCCGCTCCTCTAGCTCTCCGCACAGATACGCAGTATTTT. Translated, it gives CSAAPLALRTDTQYF.

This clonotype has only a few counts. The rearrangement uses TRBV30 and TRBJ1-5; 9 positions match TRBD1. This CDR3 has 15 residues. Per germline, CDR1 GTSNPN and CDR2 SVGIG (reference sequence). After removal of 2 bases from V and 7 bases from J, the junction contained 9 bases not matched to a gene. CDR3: CAWSRTGGPEQPQHF. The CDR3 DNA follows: TGTGCCTGGAGTCGAACAGGGGGCCCGGAGCAGCCCCAGCATTTT.

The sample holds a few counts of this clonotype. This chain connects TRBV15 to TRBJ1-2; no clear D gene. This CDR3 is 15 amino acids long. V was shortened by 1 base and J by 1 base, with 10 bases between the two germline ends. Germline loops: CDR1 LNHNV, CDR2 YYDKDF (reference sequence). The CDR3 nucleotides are TGTGCCACCAGCAGAGCCCGGGCCATTAACTATGGCTACACCTTC. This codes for CATSRARAINYGYTF.

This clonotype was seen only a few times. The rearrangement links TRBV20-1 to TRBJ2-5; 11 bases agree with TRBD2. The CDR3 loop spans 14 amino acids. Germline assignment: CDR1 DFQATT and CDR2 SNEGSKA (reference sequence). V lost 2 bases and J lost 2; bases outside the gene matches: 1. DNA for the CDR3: TGCAGTGCTAGAACTAGCGGGAGTCAAGAGACCCAGTACTTC. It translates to CSARTSGSQETQYF.